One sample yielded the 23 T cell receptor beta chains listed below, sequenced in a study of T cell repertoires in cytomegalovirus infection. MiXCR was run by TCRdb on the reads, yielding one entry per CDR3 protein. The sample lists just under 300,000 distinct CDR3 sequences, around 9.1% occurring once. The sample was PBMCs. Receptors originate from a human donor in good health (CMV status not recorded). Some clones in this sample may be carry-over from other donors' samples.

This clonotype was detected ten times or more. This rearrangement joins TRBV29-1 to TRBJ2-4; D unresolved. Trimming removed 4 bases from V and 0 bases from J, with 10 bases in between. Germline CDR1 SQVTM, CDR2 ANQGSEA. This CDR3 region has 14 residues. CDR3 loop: CSVGSRLAKNIQYF. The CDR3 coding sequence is TGCAGCGTTGGCAGCAGACTAGCCAAAAACATTCAGTACTTC.

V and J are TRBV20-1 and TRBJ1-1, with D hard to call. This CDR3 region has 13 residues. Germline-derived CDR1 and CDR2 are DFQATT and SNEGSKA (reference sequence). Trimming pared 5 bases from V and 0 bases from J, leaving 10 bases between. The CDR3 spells CSALGRLNTEAFF. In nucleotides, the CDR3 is TGCAGTGCTCTCGGCAGGCTGAACACTGAAGCTTTCTTT.

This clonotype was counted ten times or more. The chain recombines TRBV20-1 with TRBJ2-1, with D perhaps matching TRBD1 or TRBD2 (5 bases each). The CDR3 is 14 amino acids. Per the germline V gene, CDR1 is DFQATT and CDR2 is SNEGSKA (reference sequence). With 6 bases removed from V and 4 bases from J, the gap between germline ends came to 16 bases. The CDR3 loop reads CSAVPGRLYNEQFF. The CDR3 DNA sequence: TGCAGTGCCGTCCCGGGACGCCTGTACAATGAGCAGTTCTTC.

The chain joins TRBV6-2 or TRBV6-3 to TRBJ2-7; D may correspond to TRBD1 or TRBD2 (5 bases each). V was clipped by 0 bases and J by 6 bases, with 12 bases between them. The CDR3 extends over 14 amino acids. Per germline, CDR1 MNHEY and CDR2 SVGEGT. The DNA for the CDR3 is TGTGCCAGCAGTTACTCGACGTCCGGGACCGAGCAGTACTTC. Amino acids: CASSYSTSGTEQYF.

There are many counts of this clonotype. CDR3 in amino acids: CSARRGGYNEQFF. The DNA for the CDR3 is TGCAGTGCTAGGAGGGGTGGGTACAATGAGCAGTTCTTC. The chain employs TRBV20-1 and TRBJ2-1; D is tentatively TRBD1 or TRBD2 (5 bases each). V gave up 3 bases and J gave up 4 bases, with 10 bases separating them. Per the germline V gene, CDR1 is DFQATT and CDR2 is SNEGSKA (reference sequence). The CDR3 length is 13 residues.

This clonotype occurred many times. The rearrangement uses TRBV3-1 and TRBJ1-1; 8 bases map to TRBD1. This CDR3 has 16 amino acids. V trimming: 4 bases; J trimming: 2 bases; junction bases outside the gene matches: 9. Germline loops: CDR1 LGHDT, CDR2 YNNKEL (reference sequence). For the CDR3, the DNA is TGTGCCAGCAGCCCAACGAGGGGACAGGTTAACACTGAAGCTTTCTTT. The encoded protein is CASSPTRGQVNTEAFF.

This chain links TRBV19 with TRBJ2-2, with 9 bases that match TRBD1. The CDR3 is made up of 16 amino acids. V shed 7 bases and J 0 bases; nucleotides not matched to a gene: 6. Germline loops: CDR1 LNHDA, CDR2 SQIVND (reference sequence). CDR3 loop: CASTRGTGTNTGELFF. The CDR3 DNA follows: TGTGCCAGTACCCGAGGGACAGGGACGAACACCGGGGAGCTGTTTTTT.

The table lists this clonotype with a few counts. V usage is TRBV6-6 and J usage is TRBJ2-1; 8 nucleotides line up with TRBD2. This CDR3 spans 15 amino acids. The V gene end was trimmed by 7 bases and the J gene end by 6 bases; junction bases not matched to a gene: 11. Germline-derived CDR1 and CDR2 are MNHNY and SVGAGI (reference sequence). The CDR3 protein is CASIFSGEPFNEQFF. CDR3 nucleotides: TGTGCCAGCATTTTTAGCGGGGAGCCCTTCAATGAGCAGTTCTTC.

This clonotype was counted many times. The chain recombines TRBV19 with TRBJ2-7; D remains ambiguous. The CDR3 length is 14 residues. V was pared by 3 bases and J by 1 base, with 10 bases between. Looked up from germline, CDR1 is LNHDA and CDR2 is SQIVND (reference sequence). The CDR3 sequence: CASSMGLGSYEQYV. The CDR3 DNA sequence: TGTGCCAGTAGTATGGGGTTGGGGTCCTACGAGCAGTACGTC.

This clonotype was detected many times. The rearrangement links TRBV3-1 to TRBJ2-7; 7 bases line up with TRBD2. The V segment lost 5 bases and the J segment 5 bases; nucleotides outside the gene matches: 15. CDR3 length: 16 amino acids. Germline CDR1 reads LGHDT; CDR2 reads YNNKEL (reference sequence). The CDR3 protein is CASSGRTRPALDEQYF. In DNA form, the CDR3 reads TGTGCCAGCAGCGGACGGACTAGGCCCGCGCTGGACGAGCAGTACTTC.

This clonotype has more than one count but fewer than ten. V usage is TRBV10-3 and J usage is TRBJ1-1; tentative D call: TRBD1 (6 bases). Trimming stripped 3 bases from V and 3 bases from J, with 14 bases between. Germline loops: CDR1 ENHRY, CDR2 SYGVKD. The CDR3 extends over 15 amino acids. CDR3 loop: CAISDRGGGDTEAFF. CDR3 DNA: TGTGCCATCAGTGACCGCGGGGGCGGGGACACTGAAGCTTTCTTT.

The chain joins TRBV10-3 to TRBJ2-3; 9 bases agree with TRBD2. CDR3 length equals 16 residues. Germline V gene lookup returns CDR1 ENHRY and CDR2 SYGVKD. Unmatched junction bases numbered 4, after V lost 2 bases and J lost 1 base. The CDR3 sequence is CAISEGSGGRTDTQYF. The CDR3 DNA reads TGTGCCATCAGTGAGGGTAGCGGGGGACGCACAGATACGCAGTATTTT.

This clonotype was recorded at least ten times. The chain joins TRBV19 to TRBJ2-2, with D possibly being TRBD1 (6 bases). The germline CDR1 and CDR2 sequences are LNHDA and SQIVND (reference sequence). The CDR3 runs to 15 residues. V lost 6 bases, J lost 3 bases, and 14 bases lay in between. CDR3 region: CASSVAGADTGELFF. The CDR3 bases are TGTGCCAGTAGCGTGGCAGGGGCGGACACCGGGGAGCTGTTTTTT.

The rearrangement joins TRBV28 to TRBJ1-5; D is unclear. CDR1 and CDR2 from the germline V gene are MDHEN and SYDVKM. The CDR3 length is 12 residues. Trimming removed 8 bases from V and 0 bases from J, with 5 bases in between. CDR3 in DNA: TGTGCCAGCCTTGATAGCAATCAGCCCCAGCATTTT. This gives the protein CASLDSNQPQHF.

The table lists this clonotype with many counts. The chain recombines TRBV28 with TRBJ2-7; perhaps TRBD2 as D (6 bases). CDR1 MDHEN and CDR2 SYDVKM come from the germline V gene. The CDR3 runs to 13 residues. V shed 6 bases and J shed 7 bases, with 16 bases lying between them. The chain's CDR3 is CASSTPGRGEQYV. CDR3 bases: TGTGCCAGCAGCACTCCGGGACGGGGGGAGCAGTACGTC.

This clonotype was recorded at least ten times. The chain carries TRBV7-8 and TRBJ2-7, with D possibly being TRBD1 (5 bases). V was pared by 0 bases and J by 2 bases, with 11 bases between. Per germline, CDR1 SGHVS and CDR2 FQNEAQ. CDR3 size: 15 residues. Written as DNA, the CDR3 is TGTGCCAGCAGCTTAGCCCCCCCAGGGACCTACGAGCAGTACTTC. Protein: CASSLAPPGTYEQYF.

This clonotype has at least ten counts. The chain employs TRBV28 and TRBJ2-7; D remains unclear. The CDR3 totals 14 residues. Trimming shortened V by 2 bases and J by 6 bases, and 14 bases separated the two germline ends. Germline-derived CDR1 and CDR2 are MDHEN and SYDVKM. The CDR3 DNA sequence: TGTGCCAGCAGTTTAATAGGACCCCGCTCCGAGCAGTACGTC. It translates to CASSLIGPRSEQYV.

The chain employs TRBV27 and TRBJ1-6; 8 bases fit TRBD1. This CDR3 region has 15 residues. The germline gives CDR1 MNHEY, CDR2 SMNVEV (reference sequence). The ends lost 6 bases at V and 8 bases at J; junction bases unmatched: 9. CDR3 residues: CASRRQGTPYSPLHF. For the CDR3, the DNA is TGTGCCAGCAGACGACAGGGGACACCCTATTCACCCCTCCACTTT.

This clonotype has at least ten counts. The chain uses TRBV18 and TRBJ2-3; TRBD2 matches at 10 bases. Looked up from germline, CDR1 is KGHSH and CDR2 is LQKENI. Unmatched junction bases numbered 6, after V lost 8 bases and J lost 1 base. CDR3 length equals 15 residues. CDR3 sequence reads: CASSLTSGGTDTQYF. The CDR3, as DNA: TGTGCCAGCAGCCTCACTAGCGGGGGCACAGATACGCAGTATTTT. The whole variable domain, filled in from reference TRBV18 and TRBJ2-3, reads NAGVMQNPRHLVRRRGQEARLRCSPMKGHSHVYWYRQLPEEGLKFMVYLQKENIIDESGMPKERFSAEFPKEGPSILRIQQVVRGDSAAYFCASSLTSGGTDTQYFGPGTRLTVL.

The CDR3 coding sequence is TGTGCCATCAGTGAGTCGAGAGGGTTGGGTTCAGAGACCCAGTACTTC. Translation: CAISESRGLGSETQYF. The rearrangement links TRBV10-3 to TRBJ2-5, with a possible D match to TRBD2 (5 bases). V lost 0 bases, J lost 4 bases, and 15 bases lay in between. CDR3 length: 16 residues. Germline V gene sequence: CDR1 ENHRY, CDR2 SYGVKD.

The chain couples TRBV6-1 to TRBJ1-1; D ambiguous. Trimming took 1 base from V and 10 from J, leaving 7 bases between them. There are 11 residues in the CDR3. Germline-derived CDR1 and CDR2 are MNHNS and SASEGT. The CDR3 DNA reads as TGTGCCAGCAGTGAAGGGGGTGGAGCTTTCTTT. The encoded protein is CASSEGGGAFF.

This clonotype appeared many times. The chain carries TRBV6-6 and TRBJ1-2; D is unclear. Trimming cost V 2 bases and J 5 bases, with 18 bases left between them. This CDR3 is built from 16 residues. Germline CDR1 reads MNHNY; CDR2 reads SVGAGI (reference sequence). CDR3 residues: CASSYDRRVSNYGYTF. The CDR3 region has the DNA TGTGCCAGCAGTTACGATCGGAGGGTCTCAAATTATGGCTACACCTTC.

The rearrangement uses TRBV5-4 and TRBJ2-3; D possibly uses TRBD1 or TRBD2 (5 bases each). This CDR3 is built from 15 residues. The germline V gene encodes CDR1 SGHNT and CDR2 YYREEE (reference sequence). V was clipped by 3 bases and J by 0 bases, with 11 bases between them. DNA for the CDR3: TGTGCCAGCAGCTCCCGGGACGGTAGCACAGATACGCAGTATTTT. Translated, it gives CASSSRDGSTDTQYF.